This TCR beta chain appears in the sequencing data of a study of tumor and adjacent non-tumor tissue in lung cancer. No cell sorting was done before RNA was extracted from the tissue. There are many counts of this clonotype. TCRbeta libraries were built with three rounds of nested PCR, modified from ARM-PCR. One entry per CDR3 protein results from TCRdb running MiXCR on the multiplex PCR reads. The sample lists 90,000 to 110,000 distinct CDR3 sequences, roughly 80% occurring once. The trim removed 4 bases at V and 0 bases at J, leaving 3 bases unmatched. Germline CDR1 SGHKS, CDR2 YYEKEE (reference sequence). The CDR3 spans 15 residues.

The rearrangement uses TRBV5-5 and TRBJ1-5, with 8 nucleotides matching TRBD1. The source is a woman aged 55 to 70 with non-small cell lung cancer. Source material: lung tumor tissue. DNA of the CDR3: TGTGCCAGCAGCCCGACAGGGGTTAGCAATCAGCCCCAGCATTTT. This codes for CASSPTGVSNQPQHF.